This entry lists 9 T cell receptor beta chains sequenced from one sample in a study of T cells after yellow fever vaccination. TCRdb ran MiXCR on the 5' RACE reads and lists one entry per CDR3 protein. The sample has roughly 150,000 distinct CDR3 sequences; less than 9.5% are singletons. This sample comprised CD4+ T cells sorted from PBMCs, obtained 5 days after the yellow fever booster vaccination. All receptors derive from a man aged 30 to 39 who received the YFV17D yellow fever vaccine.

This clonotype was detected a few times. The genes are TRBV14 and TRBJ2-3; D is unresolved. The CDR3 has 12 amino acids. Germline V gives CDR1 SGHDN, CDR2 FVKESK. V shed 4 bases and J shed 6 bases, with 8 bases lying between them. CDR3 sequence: CASSPYRDTQYF. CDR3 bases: TGTGCCAGCAGCCCCTACCGGGATACGCAGTATTTT. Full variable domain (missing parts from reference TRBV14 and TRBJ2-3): EAGVTQFPSHSVIEKGQTVTLRCDPISGHDNLYWYRRVMGKEIKFLLHFVKESKQDESGMPNNRFLAERTGGTYSTLKVQPAELEDSGVYFCASSPYRDTQYFGPGTRLTVL.

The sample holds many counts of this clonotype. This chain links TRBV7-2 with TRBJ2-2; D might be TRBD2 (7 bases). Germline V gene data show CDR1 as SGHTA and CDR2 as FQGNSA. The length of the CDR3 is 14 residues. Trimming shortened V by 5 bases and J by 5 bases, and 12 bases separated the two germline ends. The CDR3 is CASSPRGGTGELFF. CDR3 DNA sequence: TGTGCCAGCAGCCCCAGGGGAGGGACCGGGGAGCTGTTTTTT.

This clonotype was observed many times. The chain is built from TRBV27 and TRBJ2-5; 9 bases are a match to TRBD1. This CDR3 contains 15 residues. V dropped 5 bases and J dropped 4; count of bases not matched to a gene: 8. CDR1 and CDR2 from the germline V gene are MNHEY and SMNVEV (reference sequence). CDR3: CASSMDRGLGETQYF. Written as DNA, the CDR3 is TGTGCCAGCAGTATGGACAGGGGTTTGGGAGAGACCCAGTACTTC.

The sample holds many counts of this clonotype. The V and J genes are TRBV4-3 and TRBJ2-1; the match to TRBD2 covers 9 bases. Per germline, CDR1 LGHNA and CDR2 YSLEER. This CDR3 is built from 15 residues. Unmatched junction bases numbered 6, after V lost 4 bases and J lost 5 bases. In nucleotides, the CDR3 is TGCGCCAGCAGCCCGCGGGGGGGAAGGAACAATGAGCAGTTCTTC. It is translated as CASSPRGGRNNEQFF.

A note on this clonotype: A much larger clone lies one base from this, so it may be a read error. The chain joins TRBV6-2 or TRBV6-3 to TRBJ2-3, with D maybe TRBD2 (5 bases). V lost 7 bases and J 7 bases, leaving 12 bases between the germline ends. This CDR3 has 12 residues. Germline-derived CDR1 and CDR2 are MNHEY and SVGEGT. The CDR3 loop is CASMSGGYTQYF. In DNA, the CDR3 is TGTGCCAGCATGTCAGGAGGCTATACGCAGTATTTT.

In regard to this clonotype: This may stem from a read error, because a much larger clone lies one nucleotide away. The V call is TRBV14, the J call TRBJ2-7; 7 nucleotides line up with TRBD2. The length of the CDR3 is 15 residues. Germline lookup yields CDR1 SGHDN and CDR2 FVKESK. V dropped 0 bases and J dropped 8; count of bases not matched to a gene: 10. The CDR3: CASSQDRERDGKQYF. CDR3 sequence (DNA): TGTGCCAGCAGCCAAGATAGGGAGCGGGATGGTAAGCAGTACTTC.

In nucleotides, the CDR3 is TGTGCCAGCAGCTTGAGACCTGGAGAGGGCTACACCTTC. Translation: CASSLRPGEGYTF. This chain links TRBV5-4 with TRBJ1-2; D gene ambiguous. CDR1 is SGHNT and CDR2 is YYREEE in the germline V gene (reference sequence). V was cut by 1 base and J by 8 bases, with 12 bases left in between. CDR3 length: 13 amino acids. Together with reference TRBV5-4 and TRBJ1-2, the CDR3 gives the full variable domain: ETGVTQSPTHLIKTRGQQVTLRCSSQSGHNTVSWYQQALGQGPQFIFQYYREEENGRGNFPPRFSGLQFPNYSSELNVNALELDDSALYLCASSLRPGEGYTFGSGTRLTVV.

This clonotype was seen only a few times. The DNA for the CDR3 is TGCAGTGCTACCAGCGGACCTGGCGGCACAAGGGGTCCTTTCTCCTACGAGCAGTACTTC. Its protein is CSATSGPGGTRGPFSYEQYF. The gene calls are TRBV20-1 and TRBJ2-7, with D perhaps being TRBD1 or TRBD2 (5 bases each). Germline V gives CDR1 DFQATT, CDR2 SNEGSKA (reference sequence). The CDR3 contains 20 residues. Trimming took 4 bases from V and 0 from J, leaving 31 bases between them.

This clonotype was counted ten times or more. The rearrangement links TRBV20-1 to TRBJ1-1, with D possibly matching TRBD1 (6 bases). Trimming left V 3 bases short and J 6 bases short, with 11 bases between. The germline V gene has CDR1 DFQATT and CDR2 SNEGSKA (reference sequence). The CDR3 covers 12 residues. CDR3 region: CSARIQGPEAFF. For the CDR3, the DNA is TGCAGTGCTAGGATACAGGGACCTGAAGCTTTCTTT.